The next 16 T cell receptor beta chains were all read from a single sample in a study of CD8 T cells in ankylosing spondylitis. Each CDR3 protein gets one entry after TCRdb re-called the 5' RACE reads with MiXCR. The sample has some 140,000 distinct CDR3 sequences, 6% to 8.5% seen once. Sequencing was done on a sample of blood, either unsorted or a sorted T cell fraction (not recorded which). Every receptor here comes from a female donor with ankylosing spondylitis or in good health (not recorded which).

The V call is TRBV20-1, the J call TRBJ2-4; 10 bases agree with TRBD2. V dropped 1 base and J dropped 8; count of bases not matched to a gene: 2. The CDR3 covers 13 residues. The germline CDR1 and CDR2 sequences are DFQATT and SNEGSKA (reference sequence). This CDR3 reads CSARGLAGDIQYF. The DNA of the CDR3 is TGCAGTGCTAGAGGGCTAGCGGGAGACATTCAGTACTTC.

This clonotype was detected many times. The chain is built from TRBV2 and TRBJ1-5; D possibly corresponds to TRBD1 (5 bases). Trimming pared 4 bases from V and 5 bases from J, leaving 6 bases between. This CDR3 has 12 residues. Germline values: CDR1 SNHLY, CDR2 FYNNEI. The CDR3 reads CASSGQYQPQHF. As DNA, the CDR3 is TGTGCCAGCAGTGGACAGTATCAGCCCCAGCATTTT.

This clonotype showed up many times. The rearrangement links TRBV6-1 to TRBJ1-6, with D unclear. CDR1 is MNHNS, CDR2 SASEGT, per germline. The CDR3 consists of 14 residues. Trimming removed 6 bases at V and 9 bases at J, with 15 bases between. CDR3 amino acids: CASRAGREFSPLHF. DNA of the CDR3: TGTGCCAGCAGGGCTGGGCGGGAATTTTCACCCCTCCACTTT.

This clonotype was observed at least ten times. V usage is TRBV28 and J usage is TRBJ2-7, with 8 bases matching TRBD1. The CDR3 contains 15 residues. Germline V CDR1 and CDR2: MDHEN, SYDVKM. The V segment lost 5 bases and the J segment 0 bases; nucleotides outside the gene matches: 6. CDR3 region: CASSPGQESSYEQYF. In DNA form, the CDR3 reads TGTGCCAGCAGTCCGGGACAGGAGAGCTCCTACGAGCAGTACTTC.

This clonotype has more than one count but fewer than ten. This chain uses TRBV7-9 with TRBJ2-2; D remains ambiguous. The germline CDR1 and CDR2 sequences are SEHNR and FQNEAQ (reference sequence). Trimming took off 6 bases at V and 6 bases at J, with 8 bases between the two ends. The CDR3 loop spans 12 amino acids. CDR3 residues: CASSLWPGELFF. In nucleotides, the CDR3 is TGTGCCAGCAGTCTGTGGCCCGGGGAGCTGTTTTTT.

This clonotype was picked up many times. V usage is TRBV14 and J usage is TRBJ1-6; D is ambiguous. Germline CDR1 and CDR2: SGHDN and FVKESK. V lost 1 base and J 7 bases, leaving 8 bases between the germline ends. The CDR3 runs to 14 residues. The CDR3 loop reads CASSQVPRNSPLHF. The CDR3 bases are TGTGCCAGCAGCCAAGTCCCGAGAAATTCACCCCTCCACTTT.

This clonotype was counted ten times or more. This chain links TRBV19 with TRBJ1-5; D may be TRBD1 (6 bases). Between the trimmed V and J ends, which lost 6 bases and 4 bases, there was a span of 13 bases. The germline V gene has CDR1 LNHDA and CDR2 SQIVND (reference sequence). The CDR3 is made up of 14 amino acids. The DNA for the CDR3 is TGTGCCAGTAGATTGGGGGGCCCTAATCAGCCCCAGCATTTT. Its protein product is CASRLGGPNQPQHF.

The table lists this clonotype with many counts. The V gene is TRBV7-6, the J gene TRBJ1-5; D is possibly TRBD1 (6 bases). Between the trimmed V and J ends, which lost 5 bases and 0 bases, there was a span of 11 bases. Germline CDR1 and CDR2: SGHVS and FNYEAQ. The CDR3 consists of 15 residues. Here the CDR3 reads CASSEGQYSNQPQHF. CDR3 nucleotides: TGTGCCAGCAGCGAAGGACAGTATAGCAATCAGCCCCAGCATTTT.

At least ten counts were recorded for this clonotype. The chain carries TRBV12-3 or TRBV12-4 and TRBJ1-4; a weak D match, TRBD1 (5 bases). The CDR3 consists of 11 residues. V was clipped by 5 bases and J by 8 bases, with 6 bases between them. The CDR3 DNA reads as TGTGCCAGCAGTCGGGGCGAAAAACTGTTTTTT. Translating gives CASSRGEKLFF.

This clonotype was detected a few times. The J gene is TRBJ1-1, the V gene TRBV27, with 8 bases fitting TRBD1. Trimming removed 5 bases from V and 5 bases from J; junction bases left unmatched: 10. CDR1 MNHEY and CDR2 SMNVEV come from the germline V gene (reference sequence). The CDR3 contains 15 residues. The CDR3 DNA reads as TGTGCCAGCAGTCCTTGGACAGGGATTGGGACTGAAGCTTTCTTT. Protein sequence: CASSPWTGIGTEAFF.

This clonotype appeared many times. This chain connects TRBV24-1 to TRBJ1-4, with 8 bases identical to TRBD1. This CDR3 has 14 amino acids. Germline assignment: CDR1 KGHDR and CDR2 SFDVKD. After removal of 4 bases from V and 8 bases from J, the junction contained 5 bases not matched to a gene. The DNA for the CDR3 is TGTGCCACCAGTGACAGGGGGCGCGAAGAAAAACTGTTTTTT. Translation gives CATSDRGREEKLFF.

This clonotype was observed at least ten times. The chain links TRBV5-1 to TRBJ2-5; D is uncertain. This CDR3 region has 14 residues. V shed 0 bases and J shed 1 base, with 7 bases lying between them. The germline V gene encodes CDR1 SGHRS and CDR2 YFSETQ. In DNA, the CDR3 is TGCGCCAGCAGCTTGGGCCCAGTCCAAGAGACCCAGTACTTC. It yields the protein CASSLGPVQETQYF.

This clonotype showed up many times. The chain employs TRBV27 and TRBJ1-6; no firm D call. This CDR3 has 13 residues. The V gene lost 4 bases and the J gene lost 4 bases, with 5 bases spanning the gap. The germline V gene encodes CDR1 MNHEY and CDR2 SMNVEV (reference sequence). The CDR3 protein is CASSYQYNSPLHF. Written as DNA, the CDR3 is TGTGCCAGCAGTTATCAGTATAATTCACCCCTCCACTTT.

This clonotype was seen at least ten times. The rearrangement links TRBV6-2 or TRBV6-3 to TRBJ1-5; the D is unclear. V was trimmed by 0 bases and J by 3 bases, leaving 12 bases between them. Germline CDR1 is MNHEY and CDR2 is SVGEGT. The CDR3 length is 16 residues. CDR3 in DNA: TGTGCCAGCAGTTACTCAGGCAGGTCAACCAATCAGCCCCAGCATTTT. Translation: CASSYSGRSTNQPQHF.

This clonotype showed up many times. The chain has TRBV19 and TRBJ1-4, with D maybe TRBD1 (5 bases). V gave up 6 bases and J gave up 7 bases, with 18 bases separating them. Germline CDR1 reads LNHDA; CDR2 reads SQIVND (reference sequence). This CDR3 contains 15 residues. In DNA form, the CDR3 reads TGTGCCAGTAGCAATCGAGGGGTCGGCGGTGAAAAACTGTTTTTT. The encoded protein is CASSNRGVGGEKLFF.

Many counts were recorded for this clonotype. The genes are TRBV20-1 and TRBJ2-3, with TRBD2 matching 10 bases. CDR1 is DFQATT and CDR2 is SNEGSKA in the germline V gene (reference sequence). The CDR3 length is 15 residues. V lost 1 base and J lost 4; bases outside the gene matches: 5. The CDR3 nucleotides read TGCAGTGCTAGAGCGTTAGCGGGGGGCCCAGATACGCAGTATTTT. As protein: CSARALAGGPDTQYF.